These 28 T cell receptor beta chains were sequenced from one sample in a study of T cells after yellow fever vaccination. Using its own MiXCR run on the 5' RACE reads, TCRdb lists one record per CDR3 protein. Among approximately 170,000 distinct CDR3 sequences listed, 11% were seen once. Material: CD8+ T cells sorted from PBMCs, obtained 15 days after the yellow fever booster vaccination. These receptors all stem from a man aged 18 to 30 who received the YFV17D yellow fever vaccine.

This chain connects TRBV4-1 to TRBJ2-6, with D possibly being TRBD1 (6 bases). This CDR3 has 17 amino acids. Trimming left V 4 bases short and J 3 bases short, with 16 bases between. Germline CDR1 and CDR2: MGHRA and YSYEKL. Here the CDR3 DNA reads TGCGCCAGCAGCCCCCTGGGGACACTGTATGGGGCCAACGTCCTGACTTTC. Translating it yields CASSPLGTLYGANVLTF.

This clonotype turned up a few times. The V call is TRBV19, the J call TRBJ2-1; D call uncertain. There are 11 residues in the CDR3. Trimming shortened V by 3 bases and J by 6 bases, and 3 bases separated the two germline ends. The V gene's germline CDR1 is LNHDA and CDR2 SQIVND (reference sequence). The CDR3 coding sequence is TGTGCCAGTAGTATCATCAATGAGCAGTTCTTC. Protein product: CASSIINEQFF. The full variable domain, in which reference TRBV19 and TRBJ2-1 provide the parts outside the CDR3, is DGGITQSPKYLFRKEGQNVTLSCEQNLNHDAMYWYRQDPGQGLRLIYYSQIVNDFQKGDIAEGYSVSREKKESFPLTVTSAQKNPTAFYLCASSIINEQFFGPGTRLTVL.

This clonotype appeared a few times. V is TRBV4-3 and J is TRBJ1-5; a weak D match, TRBD1 (5 bases). Trimming removed 0 bases from V and 7 bases from J, with 13 bases in between. In germline, CDR1 is LGHNA, CDR2 YSLEER. CDR3 length equals 15 residues. The CDR3: CASSQDWAGNQPQHF. For the CDR3, the DNA is TGCGCCAGCAGCCAAGATTGGGCAGGGAACCAGCCCCAGCATTTT.

The rearrangement uses TRBV20-1 and TRBJ2-7; the match to TRBD2 covers 8 bases. V lost 5 bases to trimming and J lost 6 bases; unmatched junction nucleotides: 15. This CDR3 contains 15 residues. CDR1 is DFQATT, CDR2 SNEGSKA, per germline (reference sequence). CDR3: CSAALRGAPPFEQYF. CDR3 nucleotides: TGCAGTGCTGCACTGCGGGGGGCCCCCCCTTTCGAGCAGTACTTC.

The V and J genes are TRBV11-2 and TRBJ2-1; TRBD2 aligns across 8 bases. The CDR3 runs to 15 residues. Germline loops: CDR1 SGHAT, CDR2 FQNNGV. Trimming took 3 bases from V and 0 from J; bases not matched to a gene: 1. CDR3 sequence reads: CASSFGLASYNEQFF. The CDR3 DNA sequence: TGTGCCAGCAGCTTCGGACTAGCCTCCTACAATGAGCAGTTCTTC.

A few counts support this clonotype. The V and J genes are TRBV7-9 and TRBJ2-1, with D hard to call. V was clipped by 5 bases and J by 3 bases, with 8 bases between them. CDR1 and CDR2 from the germline V gene are SEHNR and FQNEAQ (reference sequence). CDR3 length: 13 residues. The CDR3 sequence is CASSRPLYNEQFF. The CDR3 DNA reads TGTGCCAGCAGCCGCCCCCTCTACAATGAGCAGTTCTTC.

The rearrangement joins TRBV12-3 or TRBV12-4 to TRBJ2-1; the D is unclear. V shed 0 bases and J shed 9 bases, with 18 bases lying between them. The CDR3 sequence is 16 residues long. The DNA for the CDR3 is TGTGCCAGCAGTTTAGCGCCCCTAAGGCCTACCGGTGAGCAGTTCTTC. Its translation: CASSLAPLRPTGEQFF.

The chain is built from TRBV29-1 and TRBJ2-3; TRBD2 agrees at 9 bases. Trimming removed 7 bases from V and 1 base from J; junction bases left unmatched: 6. The CDR3 covers 14 residues. Germline CDR1 and CDR2: SQVTM and ANQGSEA. The CDR3 spells CSAIAGVRTDTQYF. The CDR3 coding sequence is TGCAGCGCCATAGCGGGGGTCCGCACAGATACGCAGTATTTT.

The rearrangement uses TRBV20-1 and TRBJ1-2; weak D call: TRBD1 (5 bases). V was trimmed by 0 bases and J by 3 bases, leaving 11 bases between them. The length of the CDR3 is 14 residues. CDR1 and CDR2 from the germline V gene are DFQATT and SNEGSKA (reference sequence). CDR3 sequence: CSARDATVYYGYTF. The CDR3 DNA is TGCAGTGCTAGAGACGCGACAGTCTACTATGGCTACACCTTC.

This clonotype was seen a few times. This chain connects TRBV27 to TRBJ1-3, with 7 bases matching TRBD1. The length of the CDR3 is 15 residues. CDR1 and CDR2 (germline): MNHEY, SMNVEV (reference sequence). V shed 6 bases and J 4 bases; nucleotides not matched to a gene: 9. The CDR3 DNA is TGTGCCAGCAGGGTGACAGGGAATGCGGGAAACACCATATATTTT. Residues: CASRVTGNAGNTIYF.

The V call is TRBV7-9, the J call TRBJ2-4, with TRBD1 matching 8 bases. CDR3 size: 16 residues. The V segment lost 5 bases and the J segment 0 bases; nucleotides outside the gene matches: 6. The germline CDR1 and CDR2 sequences are SEHNR and FQNEAQ (reference sequence). In DNA form, the CDR3 reads TGTGCCAGCAGCCTTGGACAGGGAATAGCCAAAAACATTCAGTACTTC. It translates to CASSLGQGIAKNIQYF.

The V and J genes are TRBV4-1 and TRBJ1-4; no definite D call. The CDR3 runs 17 residues. V was shortened by 4 bases and J by 3 bases, with 18 bases between the two germline ends. CDR1 is MGHRA and CDR2 is YSYEKL in the germline V gene. In DNA, the CDR3 is TGCGCCAGCAGCCTTACGCCCTTGGGGTCTTCTAATGAAAAACTGTTTTTT. Protein sequence: CASSLTPLGSSNEKLFF.

This clonotype was counted a few times. The chain carries TRBV4-2 and TRBJ2-7; 8 bases are shared with TRBD2. There are 15 residues in the CDR3. J lost 2 bases, V lost 0 bases, and 3 bases had no gene match. The germline gives CDR1 LGHNA, CDR2 YNFKEQ. Written as DNA, the CDR3 is TGTGCCAGCAGCCAAGATCCGGGGGGGGCCTACGAGCAGTACGTC. It codes for CASSQDPGGAYEQYV.

This clonotype was seen at least ten times. This rearrangement joins TRBV7-9 to TRBJ1-6; D remains unclear. The CDR3 extends over 16 amino acids. V was trimmed by 5 bases and J by 1 base, leaving 12 bases between them. From germline, CDR1 is SEHNR and CDR2 FQNEAQ (reference sequence). In nucleotides, the CDR3 is TGTGCCAGCAGCCCCCCCGGAGGGTCCTATAATTCACCCCTCCACTTT. Translating it yields CASSPPGGSYNSPLHF.

There are a few counts of this clonotype. The V and J genes are TRBV7-8 and TRBJ2-7; 9 bases are a match to TRBD2. The CDR3 covers 19 residues. V was pared by 1 base and J by 0 bases, with 13 bases of the junction left unmatched. Germline V lookup: CDR1 SGHVS, CDR2 FQNEAQ. The CDR3 protein is CASSLGSGSGGHISYEQYF. CDR3 coding DNA: TGTGCCAGCAGCTTAGGCAGTGGTAGCGGGGGCCACATCTCCTACGAGCAGTACTTC.

This clonotype was detected only a few times. This chain links TRBV12-3 or TRBV12-4 with TRBJ2-6, with D possibly matching TRBD1 (6 bases). V was pared by 5 bases and J by 1 base, with 21 bases between. The length of the CDR3 is 19 residues. The CDR3: CASSMTLGGRRSGANVLTF. The CDR3 nucleotides are TGTGCCAGCAGTATGACTTTAGGGGGAAGGAGATCTGGGGCCAACGTCCTGACTTTC.

The table lists this clonotype with a few counts. The rearrangement uses TRBV7-9 and TRBJ2-2, with a tentative D call TRBD2 (6 bases). Germline V gene lookup returns CDR1 SEHNR and CDR2 FQNEAQ (reference sequence). Trimming took 5 bases from V and 0 from J, leaving 10 bases between them. This CDR3 is built from 15 residues. As DNA, the CDR3 is TGTGCCAGCAGCATTAGGGACTCGAACACCGGGGAGCTGTTTTTT. Translation: CASSIRDSNTGELFF.

The V call is TRBV27, the J call TRBJ1-4, with D possibly TRBD1 on 5 matching bases. CDR1 MNHEY and CDR2 SMNVEV come from the germline V gene (reference sequence). V was pared by 1 base and J by 8 bases, with 17 bases between. The CDR3 sequence is 16 residues long. DNA for the CDR3: TGTGCCAGCAGTTTATATGTGGGGCTCAGAGAGGAAAAACTGTTTTTT. Translating gives CASSLYVGLREEKLFF.

This clonotype was found a few times. The gene calls are TRBV20-1 and TRBJ2-7; 8 positions agree with TRBD1. Trimming at V came to 6 bases and at J to 2 bases, leaving 12 bases not matched to a gene. CDR3 length: 15 residues. Germline V lookup: CDR1 DFQATT, CDR2 SNEGSKA (reference sequence). The CDR3 is CSARNPETGAYEQYF. CDR3 nucleotide sequence: TGCAGTGCCAGAAATCCGGAGACAGGGGCCTACGAGCAGTACTTC.

The chain's CDR3 is CASSPVSGTALFFRFF. DNA of the CDR3: TGTGCCAGCAGCCCCGTTTCCGGGACAGCTCTTTTTTTTCGGTTCTTC. The V call is TRBV7-9, the J call TRBJ2-1, with TRBD1 matching over 7 bases. The germline V gene encodes CDR1 SEHNR and CDR2 FQNEAQ (reference sequence). Losses at the gene ends were 5 bases for V and 15 bases for J; bases not matched to a gene: 22. The CDR3 runs to 16 residues.

The chain combines TRBV9 with TRBJ2-2, with 7 nucleotides matching TRBD1. The V and J ends lost 3 bases and 4 bases, in that order; junction bases with no gene match: 6. CDR1 SGDLS and CDR2 YYNGEE come from the germline V gene. The CDR3 extends over 15 amino acids. This CDR3 is CASSARQGSTGELFF. In DNA form, the CDR3 reads TGTGCCAGCAGCGCCCGACAGGGTTCCACCGGGGAGCTGTTTTTT.

This clonotype was picked up a small number of times. The chain has TRBV11-2 and TRBJ2-2, with D maybe TRBD2 (6 bases). CDR3 length: 15 residues. Trimming left V 4 bases short and J 6 bases short, with 15 bases between. From germline, CDR1 is SGHAT and CDR2 FQNNGV. CDR3 in DNA: TGTGCCAGCAGCTCCCCTGATGGGGGGTCCGGGGAGCTGTTTTTT. Amino acid sequence: CASSSPDGGSGELFF.

This chain connects TRBV7-9 to TRBJ2-1; TRBD2 is a possible D gene (6 bases). V lost 5 bases and J 8 bases, leaving 13 bases between the germline ends. Germline CDR1 and CDR2: SEHNR and FQNEAQ (reference sequence). The CDR3 length is 13 residues. CDR3 in amino acids: CASSPRLEDEQFF. Written as DNA, the CDR3 is TGTGCCAGCAGCCCTAGACTAGAGGATGAGCAGTTCTTC. Using reference TRBV7-9 and TRBJ2-1 for the parts outside the CDR3, the full variable domain is DTGVSQNPRHKITKRGQNVTFRCDPISEHNRLYWYRQTLGQGPEFLTYFQNEAQLEKSRLLSDRFSAERPKGSFSTLEIQRTEQGDSAMYLCASSPRLEDEQFFGPGTRLTVL.

The chain carries TRBV7-3 and TRBJ2-3; D possibly corresponds to TRBD1 (6 bases). The ends were cut back, 2 bases at V and 2 bases at J, with 20 bases in the middle. This CDR3 is 18 amino acids long. Germline assignment: CDR1 SGHTA and CDR2 FQGTGA. CDR3 protein: CASSLFWTEVIDTDTQYF. CDR3 DNA sequence: TGTGCCAGCAGCTTATTTTGGACAGAAGTTATAGACACAGATACGCAGTATTTT.

The sample holds a few counts of this clonotype. The V gene is TRBV29-1, the J gene TRBJ2-5; D is ambiguous. Germline CDR1 reads SQVTM; CDR2 reads ANQGSEA. The ends were cut back, 0 bases at V and 4 bases at J, with 15 bases in the middle. The CDR3 totals 15 residues. CDR3 coding DNA: TGCAGCGTTGAAGATCGGGCAGCCGAAGGAGAGACCCAGTACTTC. This codes for CSVEDRAAEGETQYF. The full variable domain, its missing parts supplied by reference TRBV29-1 and TRBJ2-5, is SAVISQKPSRDICQRGTSLTIQCQVDSQVTMMFWYRQQPGQSLTLIATANQGSEATYESGFVIDKFPISRPNLTFSTLTVSNMSPEDSSIYLCSVEDRAAEGETQYFGPGTRLLVL.

This clonotype was picked up many times. The rearrangement joins TRBV27 to TRBJ1-1; D call uncertain. In germline, CDR1 is MNHEY, CDR2 SMNVEV (reference sequence). V lost 0 bases, J lost 9 bases, and 11 bases lay in between. This CDR3 spans 13 amino acids. CDR3 nucleotides: TGTGCCAGCAGTTTATCGCTTTCGGGTAAAGCTTTCTTT. Protein product: CASSLSLSGKAFF.

This clonotype was detected a few times. The chain couples TRBV6-4 to TRBJ2-3, with TRBD2 matching over 7 bases. The CDR3 sequence is 17 residues long. Trimming at V came to 4 bases and at J to 2 bases, leaving 12 bases not matched to a gene. Germline-derived CDR1 and CDR2 are MRHNA and SNTAGT. CDR3 DNA: TGTGCCAGCAGTGCTAGTCGAAGCGGGGAAAACACAGATACGCAGTATTTT. Translation gives CASSASRSGENTDTQYF.

The chain recombines TRBV9 with TRBJ1-1; possibly TRBD1 for D (6 bases). Germline V CDR1 and CDR2: SGDLS, YYNGEE. The V gene lost 3 bases and the J gene lost 3 bases, with 9 bases spanning the gap. There are 13 residues in the CDR3. CDR3 residues: CASSEGGHTEAFF. As DNA, the CDR3 is TGTGCCAGCAGCGAGGGGGGGCACACTGAAGCTTTCTTT.